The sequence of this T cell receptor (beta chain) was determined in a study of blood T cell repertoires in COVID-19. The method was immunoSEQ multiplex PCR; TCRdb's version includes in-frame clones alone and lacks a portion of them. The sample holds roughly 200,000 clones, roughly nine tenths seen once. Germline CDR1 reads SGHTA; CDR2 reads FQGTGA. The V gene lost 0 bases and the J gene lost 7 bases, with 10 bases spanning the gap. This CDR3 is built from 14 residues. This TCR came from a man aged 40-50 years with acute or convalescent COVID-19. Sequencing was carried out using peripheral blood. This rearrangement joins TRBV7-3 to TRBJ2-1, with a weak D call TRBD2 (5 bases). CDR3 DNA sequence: TGTGCCAGCAGCTTAACGGTTCCGGGGAATGAGCAGTTCTTC. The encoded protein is CASSLTVPGNEQFF.